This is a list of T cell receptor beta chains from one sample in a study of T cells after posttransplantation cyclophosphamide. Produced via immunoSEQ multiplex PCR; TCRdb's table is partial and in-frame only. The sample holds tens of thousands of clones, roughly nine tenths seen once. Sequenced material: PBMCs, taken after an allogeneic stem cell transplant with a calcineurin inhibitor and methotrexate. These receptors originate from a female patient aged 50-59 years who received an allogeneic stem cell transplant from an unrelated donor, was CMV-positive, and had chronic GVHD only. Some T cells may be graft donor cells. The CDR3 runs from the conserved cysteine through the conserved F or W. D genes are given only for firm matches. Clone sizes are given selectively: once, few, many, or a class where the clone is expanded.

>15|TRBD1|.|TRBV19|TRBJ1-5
CASSIKTGGAQPQHF
TGTGCCAGTAGTATTAAGACAGGGGGGGCTCAGCCCCAGCATTTT
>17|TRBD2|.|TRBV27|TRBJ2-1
CASSPLRTSGYYNEQFF
TGTGCCAGCAGTCCCCTCCGGACTAGCGGGTACTACAATGAGCAGTTCTTC
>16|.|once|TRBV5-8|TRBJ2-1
CASSLLPGAGLNEQFF
TGTGCCAGCAGCTTGTTGCCAGGGGCCGGTTTGAATGAGCAGTTCTTC
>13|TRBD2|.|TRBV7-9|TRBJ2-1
CASQGLAVNEQFF
TGTGCCAGCCAGGGACTAGCGGTCAATGAGCAGTTCTTC
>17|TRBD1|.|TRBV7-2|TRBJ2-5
CASSLGGQPSGVETQYF
TGTGCCAGCAGCTTAGGGGGACAGCCTTCAGGCGTTGAGACCCAGTACTTC
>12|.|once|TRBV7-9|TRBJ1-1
CASSQYRTEAFF
TGTGCCAGCAGTCAGTATCGTACTGAAGCTTTCTTT
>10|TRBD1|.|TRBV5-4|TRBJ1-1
CASSRQGAFF
TGCGCCAGCAGTCGACAGGGGGCTTTCTTT
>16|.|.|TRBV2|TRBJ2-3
CASSEPPTALPDTQYF
TGTGCCAGCAGTGAACCCCCTACAGCCCTCCCAGATACGCAGTATTTT
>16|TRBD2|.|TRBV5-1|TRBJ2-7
CASSLGGLDSSYEQYF
TGCGCCAGCAGCTTGGGAGGACTAGACAGCTCCTACGAGCAGTACTTC
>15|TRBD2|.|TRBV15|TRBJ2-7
CATSRERGGSYEQYF
TGTGCCACCAGCAGAGAACGGGGCGGGAGTTACGAGCAGTACTTC
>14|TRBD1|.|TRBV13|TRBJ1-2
CASSFYRGPYGYTF
TGTGCCAGCAGCTTCTACAGGGGCCCTTATGGCTACACCTTC
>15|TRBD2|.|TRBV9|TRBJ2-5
CASSVSGIAQETQYF
TGTGCCAGCAGCGTAAGCGGGATAGCTCAAGAGACCCAGTACTTC
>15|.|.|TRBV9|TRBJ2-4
CASSGDWSGKNIQYF
TGTGCCAGCAGTGGGGATTGGAGCGGGAAAAACATTCAGTACTTC
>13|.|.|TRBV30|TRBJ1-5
CAGGARGNQPQHF
TGTGCCGGAGGGGCGAGGGGCAATCAGCCCCAGCATTTT
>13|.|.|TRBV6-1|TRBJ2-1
CASSPSRGGEQFF
TGTGCCAGCAGTCCAAGTAGGGGGGGTGAGCAGTTCTTC
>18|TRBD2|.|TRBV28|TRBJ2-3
CASSLYLGGLAGTDTQYF
TGTGCCAGCAGTTTATACCTTGGGGGACTAGCGGGCACAGATACGCAGTATTTT
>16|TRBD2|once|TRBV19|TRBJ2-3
CASSRASGNWVDTQYF
TGTGCCAGTAGTCGCGCTAGCGGGAATTGGGTAGATACGCAGTATTTT
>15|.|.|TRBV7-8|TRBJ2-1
CASSLVRASYNEQFF
TGTGCCAGCAGCTTAGTCAGGGCCTCCTACAATGAGCAGTTCTTC
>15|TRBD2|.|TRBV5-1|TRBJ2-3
CASSWGGEITDTQYF
TGCGCCAGCAGCTGGGGGGGGGAAATCACAGATACGCAGTATTTT
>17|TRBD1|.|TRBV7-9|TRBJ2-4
CASSLVLDRKAKNIQYF
TGTGCCAGCAGCTTAGTGCTGGACAGGAAGGCCAAAAACATTCAGTACTTC
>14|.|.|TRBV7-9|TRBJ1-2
CASSSQGFSYGYTF
TGTGCCAGCAGCTCTCAGGGTTTTAGCTATGGCTACACCTTC
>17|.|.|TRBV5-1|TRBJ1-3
CASSLHRIETSGNTIYF
TGCGCCAGCAGCTTGCACAGGATTGAAACCTCTGGAAACACCATATATTTT
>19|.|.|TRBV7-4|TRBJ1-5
CASSLRRYVFRIRNQPQHF
TGTGCCAGCAGCTTGAGGAGGTACGTTTTTCGCATTCGCAATCAGCCCCAGCATTTT
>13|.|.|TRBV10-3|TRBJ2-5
CAVAGRTQETQYF
TGTGCCGTCGCGGGACGGACCCAAGAGACCCAGTACTTC
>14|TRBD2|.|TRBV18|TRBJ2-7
CASSPYSGRGEQYF
TGTGCCAGCTCACCTTATAGCGGGAGGGGCGAGCAGTACTTC
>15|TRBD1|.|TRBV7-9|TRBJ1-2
CASETGTGAHYGYTF
TGTGCCAGTGAGACTGGGACAGGGGCTCACTATGGCTACACCTTC
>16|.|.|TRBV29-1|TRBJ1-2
CSVLEGRGKFTNGYTF
TGCAGCGTTCTCGAGGGTAGAGGGAAATTTACTAATGGCTACACCTTC
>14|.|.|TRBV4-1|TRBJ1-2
CASSQPGLSDGYTF
TGCGCCAGCAGCCAGCCGGGACTAAGTGATGGCTACACCTTC
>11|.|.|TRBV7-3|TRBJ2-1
CASSSGNEQFF
TGTGCCAGCAGCTCAGGCAATGAGCAGTTCTTC
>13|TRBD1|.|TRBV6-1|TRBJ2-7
CASGTGIPYEQYF
TGTGCCAGCGGGACAGGGATTCCCTACGAGCAGTACTTC
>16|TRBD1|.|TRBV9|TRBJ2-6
CASSRTGKTGANVLTF
TGTGCCAGCAGCCGGACAGGGAAGACTGGGGCCAACGTCCTGACTTTC
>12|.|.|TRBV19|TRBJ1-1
CASSIARDEAFF
TGTGCCAGTAGTATAGCCAGGGATGAAGCTTTCTTT
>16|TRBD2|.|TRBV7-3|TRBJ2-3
CASTQVAGASGDTQYF
TGTGCCAGCACTCAAGTAGCGGGAGCATCTGGAGATACGCAGTATTTT
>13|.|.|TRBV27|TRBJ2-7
CASSFPGSYEQYF
TGTGCCAGCAGTTTCCCCGGCTCCTACGAGCAGTACTTC
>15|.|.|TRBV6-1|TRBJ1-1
CASKGQPSVVTEAFF
TGTGCCAGCAAAGGACAGCCGTCCGTTGTTACTGAAGCTTTCTTT
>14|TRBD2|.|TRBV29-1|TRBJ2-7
CSVEASGISYEQYF
TGCAGCGTTGAGGCTAGCGGGATCTCCTACGAGCAGTACTTC